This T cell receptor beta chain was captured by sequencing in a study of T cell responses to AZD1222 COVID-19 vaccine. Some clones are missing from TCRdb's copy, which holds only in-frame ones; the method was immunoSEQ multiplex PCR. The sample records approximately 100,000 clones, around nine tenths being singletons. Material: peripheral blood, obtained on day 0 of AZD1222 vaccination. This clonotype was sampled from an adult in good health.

The CDR3 DNA is TGTGCCAGCAGCTTTGGGACTACAGCAGATAGCAATCAGCCCCAGCATTTT. Translation: CASSFGTTADSNQPQHF. This sequence joins TRBV7-9 and TRBJ1-5, with a weak D call TRBD1 (5 bases). Trimming shortened V by 3 bases and J by 0 bases, and 15 bases separated the two germline ends. The CDR3 loop spans 17 amino acids. Germline V gene sequence: CDR1 SEHNR, CDR2 FQNEAQ (reference sequence).